This is a list of T cell receptor beta chains from one sample in a study of OX40 agonist ivuxolimab in advanced cancers. Sequencing was performed with immunoSEQ multiplex PCR; in TCRdb, only in-frame clones are kept and a portion is missing. The sample records 55,000 to 70,000 clones, 84% being singletons. This specimen consisted of CD4+ or CD8+ T cells sorted from blood, obtained in a trial of the OX40 agonist ivuxolimab. The receptors originated from an adult with an advanced solid tumor such as melanoma, head and neck, liver or kidney cancer. Each CDR3 is given with its conserved first and last residue. The order of the fields is V gene, J gene, D gene, clone size, CDR3 protein, CDR3 DNA. A D gene is named only where the DNA matches it firmly. Not all rows give a size; the values are once, few, many and, for expanded clones, a class.

V gene: TRBV6-1; J gene: TRBJ1-5; D gene: NA; clone size: NA; CDR3 protein: CASLGTWSNQPQHF; CDR3 DNA: TGTGCCTCCCTCGGGACCTGGAGCAATCAGCCCCAGCATTTT
V gene: TRBV5-1; J gene: TRBJ2-3; D gene: NA; clone size: NA; CDR3 protein: CASSLAGQGPDTQYF; CDR3 DNA: TGCGCCAGCAGCTTGGCCGGGCAGGGTCCAGATACGCAGTATTTT
V gene: TRBV7-2; J gene: TRBJ2-3; D gene: TRBD1; clone size: few; CDR3 protein: CASSPGQGPDTQYF; CDR3 DNA: TGTGCCAGCAGCCCAGGACAGGGTCCAGATACGCAGTATTTT
V gene: TRBV18; J gene: TRBJ1-2; D gene: NA; clone size: NA; CDR3 protein: CASSPGLGYGYTF; CDR3 DNA: TGTGCCAGCTCACCGGGCCTCGGTTATGGCTACACCTTC
V gene: TRBV4-1; J gene: TRBJ1-4; D gene: TRBD1; clone size: NA; CDR3 protein: CASSHLLTGTGSLFGEKLFF; CDR3 DNA: TGCGCCAGCAGCCACCTCCTCACTGGGACAGGGTCGTTATTCGGTGAAAAACTGTTTTTT
V gene: TRBV6-6; J gene: TRBJ1-5; D gene: NA; clone size: NA; CDR3 protein: CASSQGRNSNQPQHF; CDR3 DNA: TGTGCCAGCAGCCAAGGACGGAATAGCAATCAGCCCCAGCATTTT
V gene: TRBV7-9; J gene: TRBJ1-3; D gene: NA; clone size: NA; CDR3 protein: CASSDGPGHCVF; CDR3 DNA: TGTGCCAGCAGCGACGGACCGGGGCATTGCGTTTTT
V gene: TRBV7-2; J gene: TRBJ2-1; D gene: TRBD1; clone size: NA; CDR3 protein: CASSLGNRGRDNEQFF; CDR3 DNA: TGTGCCAGCAGCTTGGGGAACAGGGGTAGGGACAATGAGCAGTTCTTC
V gene: TRBV11-2; J gene: TRBJ1-1; D gene: TRBD1; clone size: NA; CDR3 protein: CASSSTGGLTEAFF; CDR3 DNA: TGTGCCAGCAGCTCTACAGGGGGCCTCACTGAAGCTTTCTTT
V gene: TRBV7-3; J gene: TRBJ2-7; D gene: NA; clone size: NA; CDR3 protein: CASSQGGSYEQYF; CDR3 DNA: TGTGCCAGCAGCCAGGGGGGTTCCTACGAGCAGTACTTC
V gene: TRBV11-2; J gene: TRBJ2-2; D gene: TRBD2; clone size: NA; CDR3 protein: CASSQETSGSVSGELFF; CDR3 DNA: TGTGCCAGCAGCCAAGAGACTAGCGGGAGTGTGTCCGGGGAGCTGTTTTTT
V gene: TRBV19; J gene: TRBJ1-5; D gene: NA; clone size: NA; CDR3 protein: CASSIGQYSNQPQHF; CDR3 DNA: TGTGCCAGTAGTATAGGCCAGTATAGCAATCAGCCCCAGCATTTT
V gene: TRBV4-1; J gene: TRBJ2-7; D gene: TRBD1; clone size: NA; CDR3 protein: CASSQVADRVYEQYF; CDR3 DNA: TGCGCCAGCAGCCAAGTAGCAGACAGGGTCTACGAGCAGTACTTC
V gene: TRBV5-1; J gene: TRBJ2-3; D gene: NA; clone size: NA; CDR3 protein: CASSSLSTDTQYF; CDR3 DNA: TGCGCCAGCAGCTCCCTCAGCACAGATACGCAGTATTTT
V gene: TRBV5-6; J gene: TRBJ2-1; D gene: NA; clone size: NA; CDR3 protein: CASSLGTAHNEQFF; CDR3 DNA: TGTGCCAGCAGCTTGGGGACAGCACACAATGAGCAGTTCTTC
V gene: TRBV5-5; J gene: TRBJ2-7; D gene: NA; clone size: NA; CDR3 protein: CASSFSGLEQYF; CDR3 DNA: TGTGCCAGCAGCTTCAGCGGCCTCGAGCAGTACTTC
V gene: TRBV4-1; J gene: TRBJ2-3; D gene: NA; clone size: NA; CDR3 protein: CASSLRLTGTDTQYF; CDR3 DNA: TGCGCCAGCAGCCTTCGTCTGACAGGCACAGATACGCAGTATTTT
V gene: TRBV28; J gene: TRBJ2-7; D gene: TRBD2; clone size: NA; CDR3 protein: CASSLTPAGGNGEQYF; CDR3 DNA: TGTGCCAGCAGTTTAACCCCTGCGGGAGGGAATGGCGAGCAGTACTTC